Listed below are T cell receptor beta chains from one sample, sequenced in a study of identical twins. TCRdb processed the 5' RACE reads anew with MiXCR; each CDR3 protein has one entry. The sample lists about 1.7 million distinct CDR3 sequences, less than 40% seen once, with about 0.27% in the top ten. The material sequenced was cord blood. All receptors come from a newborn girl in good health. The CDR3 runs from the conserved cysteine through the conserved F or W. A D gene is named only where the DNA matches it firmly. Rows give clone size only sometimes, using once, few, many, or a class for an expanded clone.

TGCGCCAGCTCGAAGGAACCAGGGCTGGGCACAGATACGCAGTATTTT,CASSKEPGLGTDTQYF,.,TRBJ2-3,.,TRBV10-1
TGTGCCAGCAGGTCTCGGGACTCCCAAGGAACAGATACGCAGTATTTT,CASRSRDSQGTDTQYF,.,TRBJ2-3,.,TRBV5-5
TGTGCCAGCAGCTTAGCCGTGACTCCCGCCCAAGAGACCCAGTACTTC,CASSLAVTPAQETQYF,.,TRBJ2-5,.,TRBV11-2
TGTGCCAGTAGTACAACTAGCGGCGAGACCCAGTACTTC,CASSTTSGETQYF,.,TRBJ2-5,TRBD2,TRBV19
TGTGCCAGCAGTTTTAAGGGACTCTATGGCTACACCTTC,CASSFKGLYGYTF,.,TRBJ1-2,.,TRBV27
TGTGCCAGCAGCCAAGTGGGACTAGCGGCCCCTCTCGAGACCCAGTACTTC,CASSQVGLAAPLETQYF,.,TRBJ2-5,TRBD2,TRBV3-1
TGCAGTGCTAGGGACCCCAAGACAGTTTATAGCAATCAGCCCCAGCATTTT,CSARDPKTVYSNQPQHF,.,TRBJ1-5,.,TRBV20-1
TGTGCCAGCAGTTTCAGTAGGCATGAGCAGTTCTTC,CASSFSRHEQFF,few,TRBJ2-1,.,TRBV12-3/TRBV12-4
TGCAGCGCCCACAAAGGCCCAGGGGGCTCCACTGAAGCTTTCTTT,CSAHKGPGGSTEAFF,.,TRBJ1-1,TRBD1,TRBV29-1
TGCAGTGCTAGAGGGCCAGGGAGAAAGGGGGCCAACGTCCTGACTTTC,CSARGPGRKGANVLTF,.,TRBJ2-6,.,TRBV20-1
TGCAGCGTGAGACAGGGGAGGGCTGAAGCTTTCTTT,CSVRQGRAEAFF,few,TRBJ1-1,TRBD1,TRBV29-1
TGCGCCAGCAGCCCTACACCGGCGATCTGGCGGACACCCACCTACGAGCAGTACTTC,CASSPTPAIWRTPTYEQYF,few,TRBJ2-7,.,TRBV4-1
TGTGCCAGCAGTGATCTTAGGGCTTTAAACTATGGCTACACCTTC,CASSDLRALNYGYTF,.,TRBJ1-2,.,TRBV2
TGTGCCAGCAGCCAAAGCGGCACTTGGGACAGGGCCTACGAGCAGTACTTC,CASSQSGTWDRAYEQYF,.,TRBJ2-7,TRBD1,TRBV3-1
TGCAGTGCTGGATCTAGCGGTCAAGAGACCCAGTACTTC,CSAGSSGQETQYF,few,TRBJ2-5,TRBD2,TRBV20-1
TGCGCCAGCAGTTTACAGGGGTCGTCGTCATACGAGCAGTACTTC,CASSLQGSSSYEQYF,few,TRBJ2-7,TRBD1,TRBV5-1
TGTGCCAGCAGCTTACGGTCTGGCCAGACAGATACGCAGTATTTT,CASSLRSGQTDTQYF,few,TRBJ2-3,.,TRBV7-2
TGTGCCAGCAGCCTGAAAGGATGGGCTTACGAGCAGTACTTC,CASSLKGWAYEQYF,.,TRBJ2-7,.,TRBV27
TGCAGTGCGGAAAGCGGGGGCTCTCGGAATGAGCAGTTCTTC,CSAESGGSRNEQFF,few,TRBJ2-1,TRBD2,TRBV20-1
TGTGCCATCAGTGGCTACAGCTCCTACAATGAGCAGTTCTTC,CAISGYSSYNEQFF,.,TRBJ2-1,.,TRBV10-3
TGTGCTACGTTCCTTAGAGGGAGTTCCTACGAGCAGTACTTC,CATFLRGSSYEQYF,.,TRBJ2-7,.,TRBV7-7
TGTGCCAGCAGCGCCGGGACTAGCGGCTCCTACAATGAGCAGTACTTC,CASSAGTSGSYNEQYF,.,TRBJ2-7,TRBD2,TRBV6-5
TGTGCCAGCAGTTTTCGGTTGGGTGGATTCAACCTCAGCACAGATACGCAGTATTTT,CASSFRLGGFNLSTDTQYF,few,TRBJ2-3,.,TRBV28
TGTGCCAGCAGCTCAGTAGCGGGAGTAAATACGCAGTATTTT,CASSSVAGVNTQYF,.,TRBJ2-3,TRBD2,TRBV5-6
TGCAGTGCTAGAACCACCGGGACAGGGGGCAATCAGCCCCAGCATTTT,CSARTTGTGGNQPQHF,few,TRBJ1-5,TRBD1,TRBV20-1